This TCR beta chain originates from a study of beta chain features in type 1 diabetes. Notes on the study in general: In comparison with healthy donors, patients had naive, central memory and Treg TCRB repertoires that appeared more similar. Moderate but significant shortening of TCRB CDR3s was recorded in all four CD4+ subsets from Type 1 diabetes patients.

Every isolated RNA sample was fully reverse transcribed, so sequencing captured expressed TCRB transcripts. The protocol was immunoSEQ multiplex PCR, while the TCRdb copy is restricted to in-frame clones and leaves out a portion. The sample shows 60,000 to 75,000 clones, about 48% of them seen only once. Germline V gene data show CDR1 as SGHVS and CDR2 as FNYEAQ. With V trimmed by 4 bases and J by 5 bases, 6 bases remained unmatched. This CDR3 is built from 16 residues. Via CD45RO/CCR7/CD25/CD127/CD95/CD27, cells of the CD4+ naive, central memory, regulatory and stem cell-like memory subsets were sorted. In the case of this clone: What it recognizes is unknown.

This clonotype was sampled from a man between 25 and 39 years old with type 1 diabetes. Sequences were obtained from central memory CD4+ T cells from blood. This sequence joins TRBV7-6 and TRBJ2-2, with TRBD2 matching over 11 bases. The CDR3 coding sequence is TGTGCCAGCAGCTCTCTAGCGGGGGGACTAACCGGGGAGCTGTTTTTT. Its protein is CASSSLAGGLTGELFF.